The rows below give T cell receptor beta chains drawn from one sample of a study of blood T cell repertoires in COVID-19. Assay: immunoSEQ multiplex PCR; the TCRdb copy retains only in-frame clones and omits some. The sample has 150,000 to 200,000 clones; roughly 82% are singletons. Sample: peripheral blood. Receptors were obtained from a woman in her 70s with acute or convalescent COVID-19. Each CDR3 is given with its conserved first and last residue. The D gene is left open where the match is weak. Only some rows state a clone size, as once, few, many or a class for expanded clones.

TRBJ2-1 NA TRBD2 14 TRBV7-2 CASSRGLAGNEQFF TGTGCCAGCAGCCGGGGACTAGCGGGAAATGAGCAGTTCTTC
TRBJ2-7 few TRBD1 14 TRBV18 CASSPGTGPYEQYF TGTGCCAGCTCACCGGGGACAGGGCCCTACGAGCAGTACTTC
TRBJ1-6 NA TRBD1 16 TRBV14 CASSQDWGQINSPLHF TGTGCCAGCAGCCAAGATTGGGGACAGATAAATTCACCCCTCCACTTT
TRBJ2-2 NA TRBD1 17 TRBV28 CASSLCSGRGPPGELFF TGTGCCAGCAGTTTATGTAGTGGCAGGGGGCCCCCCGGGGAGCTGTTTTTT
TRBJ2-1 NA TRBD2 19 TRBV7-2 CASSLGGTSGRWSYNEQFF TGTGCCAGCAGCTTAGGGGGGACTAGCGGGAGATGGTCCTACAATGAGCAGTTCTTC
TRBJ2-7 NA NA 11 TRBV10-3 CAISEIDEQYF TGTGCCATCAGTGAAATAGACGAGCAGTACTTC
TRBJ1-5 NA NA 14 TRBV7-9 CASSSGGSNQPQHF TGTGCCAGCAGCTCCGGAGGTAGCAATCAGCCCCAGCATTTT
TRBJ1-1 NA NA 13 TRBV6-4 CASSASVNTEAFF TGTGCCAGCAGTGCATCAGTGAACACTGAAGCTTTCTTT
TRBJ1-2 few NA 12 TRBV28 CASSLGSYGYTF TGTGCCAGCAGTTTAGGTAGCTATGGCTACACCTTC
TRBJ1-5 few TRBD1 16 TRBV28 CASSIGTGTRNQPQHF TGTGCCAGCAGCATAGGGACAGGGACGCGCAATCAGCCCCAGCATTTT
TRBJ1-5 NA NA 16 TRBV4-1 CASSQSNPRGNQPQHF TGCGCCAGCAGCCAAAGTAACCCTCGAGGTAATCAGCCCCAGCATTTT
TRBJ1-2 NA TRBD1 13 TRBV30 CAWSVQGLVGYTF TGTGCCTGGAGTGTACAGGGGCTGGTGGGCTACACCTTC
TRBJ1-2 NA NA 8 TRBV28 CGSGGYTF TGTGGATCGGGAGGCTACACCTTC
TRBJ1-1 NA TRBD1 16 TRBV6-1 CASSERGTGRNTEAFF TGTGCCAGCAGTGAAAGGGGGACAGGAAGGAACACTGAAGCTTTCTTT
TRBJ1-2 NA TRBD1 16 TRBV4-3 CASSQELGQGGDGYTF TGCGCCAGCAGCCAAGAGCTTGGACAGGGAGGTGATGGCTACACCTTC
TRBJ1-2 NA NA 15 TRBV5-1 CASSFRDTHNYGYTF TGCGCCAGCAGCTTCCGGGACACTCATAACTATGGCTACACCTTC
TRBJ2-7 NA TRBD1 15 TRBV5-1 CASSTRTGSTYEQYF TGCGCCAGCAGCACAAGGACAGGGAGTACCTACGAGCAGTACTTC
TRBJ2-2 NA TRBD2 14 TRBV4-2 CASSRSGGTGELFF TGTGCCAGCAGCAGAAGCGGGGGGACCGGGGAGCTGTTTTTT
TRBJ1-1 NA TRBD1 18 TRBV4-3 CASSQDWGQGFWETEAFF TGCGCCAGCAGCCAAGATTGGGGACAGGGTTTTTGGGAGACTGAAGCTTTCTTT
TRBJ2-5 NA NA 11 TRBV20-1 CSASLVETQYF TGCAGTGCCTCGCTAGTGGAGACCCAGTACTTC
TRBJ2-1 NA NA 15 TRBV18 CASSPDRSGNNEQFF TGTGCCAGCTCCCCTGACCGGAGCGGCAACAATGAGCAGTTCTTC
TRBJ2-2 NA NA 15 TRBV5-1 CASSLTDSPTGELFF TGCGCCAGCAGCTTAACCGACTCCCCAACCGGGGAGCTGTTTTTT
TRBJ1-2 NA NA 12 TRBV6-5 CASSGFAYGYTF TGTGCCAGCAGCGGGTTTGCCTATGGCTACACCTTC
TRBJ1-5 NA NA 14 TRBV28 CASSLRLGDQPQHF TGTGCCAGCAGTTTGCGGCTCGGAGATCAGCCCCAGCATTTT